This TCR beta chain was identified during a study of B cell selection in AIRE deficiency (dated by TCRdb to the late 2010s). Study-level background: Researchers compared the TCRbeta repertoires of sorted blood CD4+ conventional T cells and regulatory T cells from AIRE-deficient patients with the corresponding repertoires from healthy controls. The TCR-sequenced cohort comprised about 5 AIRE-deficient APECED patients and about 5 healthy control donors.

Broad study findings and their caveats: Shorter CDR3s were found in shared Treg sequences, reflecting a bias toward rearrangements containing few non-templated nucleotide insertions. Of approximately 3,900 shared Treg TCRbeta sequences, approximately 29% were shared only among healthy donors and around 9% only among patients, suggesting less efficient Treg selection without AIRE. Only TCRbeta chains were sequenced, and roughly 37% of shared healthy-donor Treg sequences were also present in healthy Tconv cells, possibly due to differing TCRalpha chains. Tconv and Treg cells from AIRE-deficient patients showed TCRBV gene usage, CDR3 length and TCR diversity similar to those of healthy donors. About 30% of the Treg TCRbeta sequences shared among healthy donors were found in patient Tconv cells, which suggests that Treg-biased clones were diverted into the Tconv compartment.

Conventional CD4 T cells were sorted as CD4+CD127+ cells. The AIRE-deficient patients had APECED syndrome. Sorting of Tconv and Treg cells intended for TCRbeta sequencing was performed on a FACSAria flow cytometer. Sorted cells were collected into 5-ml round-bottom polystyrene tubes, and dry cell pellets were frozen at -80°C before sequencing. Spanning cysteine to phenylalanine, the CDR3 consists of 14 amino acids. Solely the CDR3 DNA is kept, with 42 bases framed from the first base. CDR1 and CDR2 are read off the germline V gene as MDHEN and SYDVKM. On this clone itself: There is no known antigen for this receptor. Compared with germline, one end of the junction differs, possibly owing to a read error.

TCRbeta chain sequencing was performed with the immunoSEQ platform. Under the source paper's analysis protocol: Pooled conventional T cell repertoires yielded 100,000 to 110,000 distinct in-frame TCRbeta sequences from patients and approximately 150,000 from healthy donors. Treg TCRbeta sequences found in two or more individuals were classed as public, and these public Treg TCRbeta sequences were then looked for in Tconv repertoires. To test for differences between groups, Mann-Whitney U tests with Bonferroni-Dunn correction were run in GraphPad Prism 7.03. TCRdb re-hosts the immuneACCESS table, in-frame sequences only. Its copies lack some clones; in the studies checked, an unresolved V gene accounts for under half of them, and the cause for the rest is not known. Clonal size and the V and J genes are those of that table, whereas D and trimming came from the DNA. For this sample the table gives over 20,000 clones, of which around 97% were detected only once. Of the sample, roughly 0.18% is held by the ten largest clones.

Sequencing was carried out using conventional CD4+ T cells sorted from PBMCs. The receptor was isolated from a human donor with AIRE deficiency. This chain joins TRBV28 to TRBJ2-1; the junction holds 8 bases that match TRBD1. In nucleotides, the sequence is TGTGCCAGCAGCTTTACCGCCCGGGACAGGTCTGCGGTCTTC. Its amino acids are CASSFTARDRSAVF. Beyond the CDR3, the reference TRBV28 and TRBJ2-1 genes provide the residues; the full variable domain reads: DVKVTQSSRYLVKRTGEKVFLECVQDMDHENMFWYRQDPGLGLRLIYFSYDVKMKEKGDIPEGYSVSREKKERFSLILESASTNQTSMYLCASSFTARDRSAVFGPGTRLTVL.